The T cell receptor beta chain described here comes from a study of graft-versus-host responses after intestinal transplantation. Looking at the study overall: Each transplant was multivisceral, liver-intestinal, or isolated intestinal. Recipients across the board were started on anti-thymocyte globulin induction, then kept on tacrolimus and steroids for roughly 3 years.

Whole-study findings and limits: GvH clonotypes were identified within recipient marrow, with a subset emerging first in ileum or blood.

Data came from immunoSEQ multiplex PCR; TCRdb stores just in-frame clones and leaves some out. Of 77,000 or so clones in the sample, over 85% are singletons; the top ten hold around 0.57%. Turning to this clone: Antigen specificity is unknown.

V dropped 2 bases and J dropped 1; count of bases not matched to a gene: 2. Germline CDR1 is SGDLS and CDR2 is YYNGEE. The CDR3 has 14 amino acids. The specimen comprised unstimulated CD8+ T cells sorted from spleen or lymph node cells, sampled before intestinal transplant. The chain links TRBV9 to TRBJ1-1, with 7 bases aligning to TRBD1. This TCR came from a human donor who received an intestinal transplant. The CDR3, as DNA: TGTGCCAGCAGCGTCCCAGGGGGGAACACTGAAGCTTTCTTT. Protein sequence: CASSVPGGNTEAFF.